In this sample, the clone carrying this T cell receptor beta chain turned up a few times. Its antigen is still unknown. The sample is drawn from a study of T cells in Graves' hyperthyroidism and ophthalmopathy. The CDR3 covers 17 residues. Germline V CDR1 and CDR2: SEHNR, FQNEAQ (reference sequence). Trimming cost V 4 bases and J 0 bases, with 17 bases left between them. Regarding the study as a whole: The blood repertoire included most of the expanded thyroid clonotypes above 0.001. Ophthalmopathy got predicted by the model a median roughly 6.1 months before its onset. Stable hyperthyroidism was separated from ophthalmopathy by a model based on 13 V-J features.

Amplification yielded TCR beta CDR3 regions, with RNA transcripts as the source. The HTBI primer set was used in a first-round RT-PCR of the TCR CDR3. TCRdb re-derived calls from the multiplex PCR reads in MiXCR, one entry per CDR3 protein. The profile shows approximately 380,000 distinct CDR3 sequences, around 15% of them singletons. This receptor was obtained from a man between 45 and 60 years old with Graves' ophthalmopathy. The chain employs TRBV7-9 and TRBJ2-3, with D possibly matching TRBD2 (6 bases). Sequenced sample: blood. The CDR3 spells CASSSPFGSSSTDTQYF. The CDR3 DNA reads TGTGCCAGCAGCTCCCCCTTCGGGAGTTCTAGCACAGATACGCAGTATTTT.